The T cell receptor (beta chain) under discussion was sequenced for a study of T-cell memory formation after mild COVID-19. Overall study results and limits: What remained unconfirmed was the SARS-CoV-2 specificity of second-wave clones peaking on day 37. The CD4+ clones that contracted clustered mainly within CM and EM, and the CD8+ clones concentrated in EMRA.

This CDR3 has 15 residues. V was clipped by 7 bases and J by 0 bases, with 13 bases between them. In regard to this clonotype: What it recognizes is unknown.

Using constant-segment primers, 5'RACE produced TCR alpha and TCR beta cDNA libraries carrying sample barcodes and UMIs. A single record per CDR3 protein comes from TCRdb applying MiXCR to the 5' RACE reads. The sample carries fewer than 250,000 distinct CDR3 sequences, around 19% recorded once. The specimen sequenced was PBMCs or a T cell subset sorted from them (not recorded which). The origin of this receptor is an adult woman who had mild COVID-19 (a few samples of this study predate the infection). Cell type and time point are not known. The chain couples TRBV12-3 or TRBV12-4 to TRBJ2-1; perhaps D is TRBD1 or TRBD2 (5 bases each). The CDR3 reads CASNPEGSSYNEQFF. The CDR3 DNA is TGTGCCAGCAACCCCGAGGGGAGCTCCTACAATGAGCAGTTCTTC.